This T cell receptor beta chain was obtained from a study of identical twins. Study results and limitations: Compared with models, monozygotic twins showed more out-of-frame TCR alpha sharing.

Healthy Caucasian individuals made up all the donors. A word on this clonotype: Its antigen is not known.

A universal primer site came from template switching; cDNA carried unique molecular identifiers. From the 5' RACE reads, TCRdb called clonotypes with MiXCR, one entry per CDR3 protein. The sample has 400,000 to 500,000 distinct CDR3 sequences, roughly 20% seen once. Germline-derived CDR1 and CDR2 are MNHEY and SVGEGT. The J segment lost 2 bases and the V segment lost 5 bases, leaving 23 bases of the junction unmatched. This CDR3 is built from 20 residues. Sample: naive T cells sorted from blood. The clonotype comes from a man in his fifties or sixties in good health. The chain couples TRBV6-2 or TRBV6-3 to TRBJ2-7; 8 bases agree with TRBD1. This CDR3 is CASSTGVLPPSGTGPYEQYF. For the CDR3, the DNA is TGTGCCAGCAGTACGGGGGTTTTACCACCTTCGGGGACAGGCCCCTACGAGCAGTACTTC.